This record looks at one T cell receptor (beta chain) sequence and its context. These data originate in a study of T-cell memory formation after mild COVID-19. TCRdb redid the calling of the 5' RACE reads with MiXCR, one entry per CDR3 protein. The sample records 350,000 to 500,000 distinct CDR3 sequences, more than 20% being singletons. J lost 6 bases, V lost 5 bases, and 6 bases had no gene match. The CDR3 consists of 13 residues. Germline assignment: CDR1 SGHRS and CDR2 YFSETQ. The receptor was isolated from an adult woman who had mild COVID-19 (a few samples of this study predate the infection). Cell type and time point are not known. This sequence joins TRBV5-1 and TRBJ2-3; 7 nucleotides line up with TRBD2. Input material: PBMCs or a T cell subset sorted from them (not recorded which). CDR3 sequence: CASSRLAKDTQYF. Here the CDR3 DNA reads TGCGCCAGCAGTAGACTAGCTAAGGATACGCAGTATTTT. The entire variable domain, with the rest obtained from reference TRBV5-1 and TRBJ2-3, is as follows: KAGVTQTPRYLIKTRGQQVTLSCSPISGHRSVSWYQQTPGQGLQFLFEYFSETQRNKGNFPGRFSGRQFSNSRSEMNVSTLELGDSALYLCASSRLAKDTQYFGPGTRLTVL.